This TCR beta chain came from a study of blood T cell repertoires in COVID-19. CDR1 LGHNA and CDR2 YNFKEQ come from the germline V gene. The CDR3 runs to 15 residues. Trimming cost V 0 bases and J 5 bases, with 14 bases left between them. Participants, about 18 to 89 years old, spanned fewer than 30 US areas. Using immunoSEQ multiplex PCR, the repertoire was profiled, and TCRdb retains in-frame clones only, with some absent. Among a few hundred thousand clones listed, about 80% were seen once. Sequencing was performed on PBMCs or T cells enriched from blood (not recorded which). The rearrangement uses TRBV4-2 and TRBJ2-7, with D perhaps TRBD2 (5 bases). The TCR was taken from a man aged 45-60 years who had recovered from COVID-19. The CDR3 DNA reads as TGTGCCAGCAGCCAAGATTCGTTGTCGGGGAACGAGCAGTACTTC. Encoded protein: CASSQDSLSGNEQYF.